This T cell receptor (beta chain) was observed in a study of regulatory and conventional T cells in RAG deficiency. Study-wide results and limits: Shorter CDR3s in all patient subsets; >75% Treg-Tconv overlap in Omenn. Treg unique TCR beta sequences were approximately 95-fold fewer in Omenn syndrome and CID/AS patients than controls.

Trimming took off 0 bases at V and 6 bases at J, with 15 bases between the two ends. The length of the CDR3 is 14 residues. The germline V gene encodes CDR1 GTSNPN and CDR2 SVGIG (reference sequence). The protocol was immunoSEQ multiplex PCR, while the TCRdb copy is restricted to in-frame clones and leaves out a portion. The profile shows around 30,000 clones, 85% to 90% of them singletons. In regard to this clone: Its specificity is not known.

The same data also went into a second study, on regulatory T cells. Per that paper: Amplification used 52 TRBV primers and 13 TRBJ primers. Patient repertoires had restricted TRB V-J pairs and skewed V and J usage, most in Tregs.

This chain links TRBV30 with TRBJ2-7; D unclear. What was sequenced was CD8+ T cells sorted from blood. This receptor was obtained from a human donor in good health. The CDR3 DNA reads TGTGCCTGGAGTGTAAGCAGGTCTAGGGCCGAGCAGTACTTC. This encodes CAWSVSRSRAEQYF.